The present T cell receptor beta chain was sequenced within a study of glioma-infiltrating T cells. Notes on this clonotype: No conserved phenylalanine or tryptophan is present at the end of the CDR3, so a read error is the likely explanation.

Amplification of TCR alpha and beta CDR3 regions from RNA used iRepertoire nested multiplex PCR. TCRdb reanalysed the multiplex PCR reads using MiXCR and keeps one entry per CDR3 protein. The sample shows some 90,000 distinct CDR3 sequences, roughly 40% of them seen only once. Germline V gene sequence: CDR1 MDHEN, CDR2 SYDVKM. This CDR3 is built from 16 residues. The chain couples TRBV28 to TRBJ2-4, with D tentatively TRBD2 (6 bases). This receptor was obtained from a human donor with low-grade glioma or glioblastoma, undergoing nonglioma brain surgery, or in good health (not recorded which). Sample: glioma tissue, nonneoplastic brain tissue, or PBMCs (not recorded which). The CDR3 spells CVSSAPGLAAKNIQYS. CDR3 DNA: TGTGTCAGCAGTGCACCGGGACTGGCCGCCAAAAACATTCAGTACTCC.